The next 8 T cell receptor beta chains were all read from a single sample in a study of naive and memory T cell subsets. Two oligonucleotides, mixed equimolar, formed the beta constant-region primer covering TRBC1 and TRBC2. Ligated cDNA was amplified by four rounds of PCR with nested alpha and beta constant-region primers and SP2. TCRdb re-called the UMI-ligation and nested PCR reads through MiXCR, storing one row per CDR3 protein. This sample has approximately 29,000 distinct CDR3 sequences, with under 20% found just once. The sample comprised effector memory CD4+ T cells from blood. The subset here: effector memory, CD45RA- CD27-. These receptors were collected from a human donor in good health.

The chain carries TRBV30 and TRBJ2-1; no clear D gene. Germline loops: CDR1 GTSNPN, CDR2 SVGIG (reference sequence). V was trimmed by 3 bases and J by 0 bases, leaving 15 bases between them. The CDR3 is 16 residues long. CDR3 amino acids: CAWSGLFPNSYNEQFF. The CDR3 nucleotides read TGTGCCTGGAGCGGCCTGTTTCCCAACTCCTACAATGAGCAGTTCTTC.

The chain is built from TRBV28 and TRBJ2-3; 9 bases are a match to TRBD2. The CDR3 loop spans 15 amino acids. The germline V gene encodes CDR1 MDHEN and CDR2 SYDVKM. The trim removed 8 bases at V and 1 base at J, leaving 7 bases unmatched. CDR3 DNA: TGTGCCAGCGGGATAGCGGGAGCGGGCACAGATACGCAGTATTTT. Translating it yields CASGIAGAGTDTQYF.

Here the CDR3 reads CASSLQTGTEAFF. CDR3 DNA sequence: TGTGCCAGCTCACTCCAGACAGGGACTGAAGCTTTCTTT. The rearrangement joins TRBV18 to TRBJ1-1; TRBD1 matches 7 bases. Germline loops: CDR1 KGHSH, CDR2 LQKENI. CDR3 size: 13 residues. V shed 4 bases, J shed 5 bases, and the junction held 4 bases outside the gene matches.

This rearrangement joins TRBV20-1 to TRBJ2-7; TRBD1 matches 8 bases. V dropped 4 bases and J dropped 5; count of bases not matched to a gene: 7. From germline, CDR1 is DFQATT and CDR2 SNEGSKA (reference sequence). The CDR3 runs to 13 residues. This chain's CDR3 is CSAKRQGLNEQYF. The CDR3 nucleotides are TGCAGTGCTAAGCGACAGGGGCTCAACGAGCAGTACTTC.

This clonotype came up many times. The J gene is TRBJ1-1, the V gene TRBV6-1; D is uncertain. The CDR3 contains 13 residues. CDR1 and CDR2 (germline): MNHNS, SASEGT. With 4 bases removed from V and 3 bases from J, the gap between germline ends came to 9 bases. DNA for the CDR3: TGTGCCAGCAGTGTAGGCGGGTACACTGAAGCTTTCTTT. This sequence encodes CASSVGGYTEAFF.

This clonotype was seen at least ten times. In nucleotides, the CDR3 is TGTGCCAGCAGTTACAGGAACTATGGCTACACCTTC. This translates into CASSYRNYGYTF. The rearrangement joins TRBV6-2 or TRBV6-3 to TRBJ1-2; D gene unclear. Deletions cut 2 bases from V and 2 bases from J, with 3 bases between. This CDR3 region has 12 residues. Per the germline V gene, CDR1 is MNHEY and CDR2 is SVGEGT.

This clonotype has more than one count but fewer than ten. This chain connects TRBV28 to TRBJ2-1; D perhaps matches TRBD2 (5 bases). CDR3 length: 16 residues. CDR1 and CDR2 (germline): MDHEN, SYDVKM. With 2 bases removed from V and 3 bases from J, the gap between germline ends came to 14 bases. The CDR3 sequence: CASSLRAGSLYNEQFF. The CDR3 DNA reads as TGTGCCAGCAGTTTAAGGGCGGGCTCCCTCTACAATGAGCAGTTCTTC.

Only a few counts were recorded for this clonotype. This CDR3 is CSARGDISYEQYF. In nucleotides, the CDR3 is TGCAGTGCTAGGGGGGACATATCCTACGAGCAGTACTTC. The V and J genes are TRBV20-1 and TRBJ2-7, with D possibly matching TRBD1 (6 bases). V lost 3 bases, J lost 1 base, and 10 bases lay in between. The CDR3 spans 13 residues. CDR1 is DFQATT and CDR2 is SNEGSKA in the germline V gene (reference sequence).